A single sample gave rise to the 12 T cell receptor beta chains below, sequenced in a study of cytomegalovirus exposure and HLA in healthy donors. Researchers ran the PCR with 60 Vbeta and 13 Jbeta primers. Sequenced by immunoSEQ multiplex PCR; TCRdb stores in-frame clones only, minus some. The sample has roughly 110,000 clones, around two thirds seen once. The sample was PBMCs. The source of these receptors is a human donor in good health.

The chain is built from TRBV14 and TRBJ1-6; 8 bases align to TRBD1. This CDR3 spans 15 amino acids. CDR1 and CDR2 (germline): SGHDN, FVKESK. The junction had 2 bases not matched to a gene; V was cut back by 1 base and J by 6 bases. DNA for the CDR3: TGTGCCAGCAGCCAAGTACAGGGGGTTAATTCACCCCTCCACTTT. Its protein is CASSQVQGVNSPLHF.

The V call is TRBV11-2, the J call TRBJ2-7; no firm D call. Per the germline V gene, CDR1 is SGHAT and CDR2 is FQNNGV. CDR3 length: 13 amino acids. The V gene lost 5 bases and the J gene lost 2 bases, with 10 bases spanning the gap. Written as DNA, the CDR3 is TGTGCCAGCAGCCCGTCCCTTCCCTACGAGCAGTACTTC. Encoded protein: CASSPSLPYEQYF.

This clone was seen a single time. The chain uses TRBV28 and TRBJ2-1; a weak D match, TRBD2 (6 bases). V shed 6 bases and J shed 1 base, with 19 bases lying between them. This CDR3 has 17 residues. Per the germline V gene, CDR1 is MDHEN and CDR2 is SYDVKM. CDR3 sequence: CASSPYLGGNSYNEQFF. CDR3 nucleotide sequence: TGTGCCAGCAGCCCCTATTTGGGCGGGAATTCCTACAATGAGCAGTTCTTC.

This chain links TRBV5-1 with TRBJ2-5, with TRBD1 matching over 9 bases. V shed 2 bases and J 5 bases; nucleotides not matched to a gene: 7. Germline CDR1 and CDR2: SGHRS and YFSETQ. The CDR3 sequence is 15 residues long. CDR3 DNA: TGCGCCAGCAGCTTAAGACAGGGGGAGTGGGAGACCCAGTACTTC. Its protein is CASSLRQGEWETQYF.

V gene TRBV28 combines with J gene TRBJ1-5; D is ambiguous. The germline V and J ends were trimmed by 2 bases and 6 bases, with 11 bases remaining between them. There are 14 residues in the CDR3. Germline CDR1 and CDR2: MDHEN and SYDVKM. For the CDR3, the DNA is TGTGCCAGCAGTTTAACGGGGAGAAGTCAGCCCCAGCATTTT. Protein product: CASSLTGRSQPQHF.

The V and J genes are TRBV5-1 and TRBJ2-5; 8 bases align to TRBD2. The CDR3 runs 14 residues. V lost 4 bases and J lost 5; bases outside the gene matches: 7. Germline V gene lookup returns CDR1 SGHRS and CDR2 YFSETQ. The CDR3 region is CASSIGGAGETQYF. CDR3 coding DNA: TGCGCCAGCAGCATCGGGGGGGCAGGGGAGACCCAGTACTTC.

This chain connects TRBV28 to TRBJ1-2; 10 bases fit TRBD1. This CDR3 comprises 15 residues. The trim removed 5 bases at V and 3 bases at J, leaving 6 bases unmatched. The germline V gene has CDR1 MDHEN and CDR2 SYDVKM. CDR3 sequence reads: CASSPGTGVDYGYTF. CDR3 DNA sequence: TGTGCCAGCAGTCCAGGGACAGGGGTAGACTATGGCTACACCTTC.

The rearrangement uses TRBV30 and TRBJ1-4; D might be TRBD1 (6 bases). The CDR3 spans 14 residues. The V end lost 5 bases, the J end lost 6 bases, and 16 bases lay between the germline ends. Germline-derived CDR1 and CDR2 are GTSNPN and SVGIG (reference sequence). The DNA for the CDR3 is TGTGCCTGGGGGATACAGGGAAACGATGAAAAACTGTTTTTT. Translation: CAWGIQGNDEKLFF.

V usage is TRBV7-2 and J usage is TRBJ1-2, with D maybe TRBD1 (5 bases). Trimming took off 1 base at V and 8 bases at J, with 14 bases between the two ends. The CDR3 runs to 14 residues. Germline CDR1 is SGHTA and CDR2 is FQGNSA. In DNA, the CDR3 is TGTGCCAGCAGCTTAGTGGGCGGGGGGAGAGGCTACACCTTC. Amino acid sequence: CASSLVGGGRGYTF. Combining the CDR3 with reference TRBV7-2 and TRBJ1-2 gives the whole variable domain GAGVSQSPSNKVTEKGKDVELRCDPISGHTALYWYRQSLGQGLEFLIYFQGNSAPDKSGLPSDRFSAERTGGSVSTLTIQRTQQEDSAVYLCASSLVGGGRGYTFGSGTRLTVV.

The CDR3 region is CSVEEDRVSEQYF. The CDR3 DNA follows: TGCAGCGTTGAAGAGGACAGGGTAAGCGAGCAGTACTTC. The chain has TRBV29-1 and TRBJ2-7; TRBD1 matches 8 bases. J lost 6 bases, V lost 0 bases, and 4 bases had no gene match. Germline V gene data show CDR1 as SQVTM and CDR2 as ANQGSEA. The CDR3 runs 13 residues.

The genes are TRBV28 and TRBJ2-1, with D hard to call. Trimming pared 4 bases from V and 0 bases from J, leaving 10 bases between. CDR1 and CDR2 from the germline V gene are MDHEN and SYDVKM. The CDR3 covers 15 residues. CDR3 DNA: TGTGCCAGCAGTTCATACAGCAGCTCCTACAATGAGCAGTTCTTC. Protein sequence: CASSSYSSSYNEQFF.

This chain connects TRBV6-5 to TRBJ2-2, with D possibly matching TRBD2 (6 bases). Germline CDR1 is MNHEY and CDR2 is SVGAGI. Trimming removed 2 bases from V and 4 bases from J, with 14 bases in between. CDR3 length: 16 residues. The DNA for the CDR3 is TGTGCCAGCAGTTACGGAATTAGCGGAACCACCGGGGAGCTGTTTTTT. The encoded protein is CASSYGISGTTGELFF.